This TCR beta chain was captured in a study of response to subunit inactivated influenza vaccine. General study findings and limits: T cells newly recruited by each seasonal influenza vaccination are few, the authors suggested.

This clonotype turned up a few times. Its antigen is currently unknown. TCRdb re-derived calls from the RT-PCR reads in MiXCR, one entry per CDR3 protein. The table has 550,000 to 800,000 distinct CDR3 sequences, approximately 14% seen once. Trimming took 3 bases from V and 5 from J; bases not matched to a gene: 10. CDR1 is SGHTA and CDR2 is FQGNSA in the germline V gene. The CDR3 length is 15 residues. The V call is TRBV7-2, the J call TRBJ2-7; 7 bases align to TRBD2. The specimen comprised PBMCs from blood, sampled around 15 days before vaccination. The TCR originated in a man in his fifties who received an inactivated influenza vaccine. CDR3 protein: CASSFNGGRSNEQYF. The CDR3 coding sequence is TGTGCCAGCAGCTTTAATGGCGGGAGATCTAACGAGCAGTACTTC.